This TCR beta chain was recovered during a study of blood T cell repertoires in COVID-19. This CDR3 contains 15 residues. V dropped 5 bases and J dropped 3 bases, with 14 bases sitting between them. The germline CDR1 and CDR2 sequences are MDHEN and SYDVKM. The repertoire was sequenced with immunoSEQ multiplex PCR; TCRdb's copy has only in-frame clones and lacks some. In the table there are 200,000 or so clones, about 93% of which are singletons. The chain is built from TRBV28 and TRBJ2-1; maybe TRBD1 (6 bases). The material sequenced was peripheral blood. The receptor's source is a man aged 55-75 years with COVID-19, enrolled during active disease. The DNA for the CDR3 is TGTGCCAGCAGTGACCCTAGGGGGATCTACAATGAGCAGTTCTTC. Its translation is CASSDPRGIYNEQFF.